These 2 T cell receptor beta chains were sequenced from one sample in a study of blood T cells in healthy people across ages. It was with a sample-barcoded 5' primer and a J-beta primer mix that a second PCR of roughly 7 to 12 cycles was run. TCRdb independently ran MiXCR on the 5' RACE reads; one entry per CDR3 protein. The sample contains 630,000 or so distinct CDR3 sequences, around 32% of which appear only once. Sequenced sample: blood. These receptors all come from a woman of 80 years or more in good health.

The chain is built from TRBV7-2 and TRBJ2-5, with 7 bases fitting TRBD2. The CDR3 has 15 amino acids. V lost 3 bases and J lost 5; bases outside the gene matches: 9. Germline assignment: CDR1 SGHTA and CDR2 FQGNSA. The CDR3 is CASSFGRAIKETQYF. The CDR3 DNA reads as TGTGCCAGCAGCTTTGGGAGGGCCATAAAGGAGACCCAGTACTTC.

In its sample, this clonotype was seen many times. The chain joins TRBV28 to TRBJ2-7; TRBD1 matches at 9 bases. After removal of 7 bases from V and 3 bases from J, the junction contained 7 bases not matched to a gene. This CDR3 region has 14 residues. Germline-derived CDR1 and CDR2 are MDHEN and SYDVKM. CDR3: CASTRQGQGYEQYF. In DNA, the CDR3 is TGTGCCAGCACCCGCCAGGGACAGGGCTACGAGCAGTACTTC.